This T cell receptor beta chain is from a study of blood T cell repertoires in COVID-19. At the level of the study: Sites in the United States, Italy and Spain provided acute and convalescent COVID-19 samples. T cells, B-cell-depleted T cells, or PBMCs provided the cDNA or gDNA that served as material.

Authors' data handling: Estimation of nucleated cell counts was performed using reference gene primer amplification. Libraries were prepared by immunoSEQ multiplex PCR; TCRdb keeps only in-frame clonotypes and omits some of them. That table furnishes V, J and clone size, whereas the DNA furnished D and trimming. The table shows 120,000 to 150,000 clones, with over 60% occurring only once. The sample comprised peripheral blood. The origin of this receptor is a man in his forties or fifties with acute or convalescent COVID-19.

The CDR3 reads CASSLGGPQETQYF. The CDR3 DNA is TGTGCCAGCAGCCTCGGGGGGCCCCAAGAGACCCAGTACTTC. J is TRBJ2-5 and V is TRBV5-4; possible D gene TRBD2, 7 bases. V lost 4 bases and J lost 1, with 11 bases in between. The CDR3 is 14 amino acids. Germline V gene lookup returns CDR1 SGHNT and CDR2 YYREEE (reference sequence).